One sample yielded the 11 T cell receptor beta chains listed below, sequenced in a study of identical twins. TCRdb processed the 5' RACE reads anew with MiXCR; each CDR3 protein has one entry. The sample includes about 240,000 distinct CDR3 sequences, approximately 12% of them seen just once. These same records also appear under a second study, on yellow fever vaccine responses in identical twins.

Sequenced sample: memory (CD45RO+) T cells sorted from blood. The receptors were sampled from a woman aged 18-35 years in good health.

The chain recombines TRBV7-2 with TRBJ1-4, with a weak D call TRBD1 (5 bases). V lost 1 base, J lost 8 bases, and 17 bases lay in between. Germline V lookup: CDR1 SGHTA, CDR2 FQGNSA. The CDR3 runs to 16 residues. The CDR3 region is CASSLGIGQYGEKLFF. Here the CDR3 DNA reads TGTGCCAGCAGCTTAGGGATCGGACAATACGGAGAAAAACTGTTTTTT.

The chain couples TRBV14 to TRBJ2-1; D is uncertain. Trimming cost V 4 bases and J 10 bases, with 8 bases left between them. Per the germline V gene, CDR1 is SGHDN and CDR2 is FVKESK. The CDR3 is 11 residues long. The CDR3 spells CASSPGAEQFF. CDR3 in DNA: TGTGCCAGCAGCCCGGGTGCCGAGCAGTTCTTC.

The chain couples TRBV18 to TRBJ2-7, with TRBD1 identical over 8 bases. Per germline, CDR1 KGHSH and CDR2 LQKENI. With V trimmed by 8 bases and J by 1 base, 7 bases remained unmatched. The CDR3 loop spans 14 amino acids. CDR3 in DNA: TGTGCCAGCAAGATGACAGGGGAATCCTACGAGCAGTACTTC. The encoded protein is CASKMTGESYEQYF.

Worth noting for this clonotype: A much larger clone lies one base from this, so it may be a read error. V gene TRBV12-3 or TRBV12-4 combines with J gene TRBJ2-1; 9 bases align to TRBD2. The junction had 6 bases not matched to a gene; V was cut back by 6 bases and J by 3 bases. The CDR3 is made up of 15 amino acids. CDR3 sequence reads: CASSFSGRDYNEQFF. The CDR3 region has the DNA TGTGCCAGCAGCTTTAGCGGGAGAGACTACAATGAGCAGTTCTTC.

The chain recombines TRBV7-2 with TRBJ2-7, with 7 bases aligning to TRBD1. With V trimmed by 1 base and J by 0 bases, 3 bases remained unmatched. Germline V CDR1 and CDR2: SGHTA, FQGNSA. CDR3 size: 15 residues. As DNA, the CDR3 is TGTGCCAGCAGCTTAGGGGACAGACCCTCCTACGAGCAGTACTTC. Encoded protein: CASSLGDRPSYEQYF. Complete variable domain (other parts from reference TRBV7-2 and TRBJ2-7): GAGVSQSPSNKVTEKGKDVELRCDPISGHTALYWYRQSLGQGLEFLIYFQGNSAPDKSGLPSDRFSAERTGGSVSTLTIQRTQQEDSAVYLCASSLGDRPSYEQYFGPGTRLTVT.

This clonotype has at least ten counts. V and J are TRBV7-2 and TRBJ2-7; D may match TRBD1 or TRBD2 (5 bases each). CDR3 size: 15 residues. V lost 1 base to trimming and J lost 3 bases, with 13 bases between them. Germline V gives CDR1 SGHTA, CDR2 FQGNSA. The CDR3 here is CASSLGQGALYEQYF. DNA of the CDR3: TGTGCCAGCAGCTTAGGTCAGGGAGCTCTCTACGAGCAGTACTTC.

This clonotype was picked up many times. The chain combines TRBV24-1 with TRBJ2-1; unclear D gene. The CDR3 runs 15 residues. Trimming took off 0 bases at V and 2 bases at J, with 7 bases between the two ends. Germline values: CDR1 KGHDR, CDR2 SFDVKD. The CDR3 protein is CATSDLVVPYNEQFF. In DNA form, the CDR3 reads TGTGCCACCAGTGATTTGGTGGTCCCCTACAATGAGCAGTTCTTC.

The V call is TRBV5-6, the J call TRBJ1-1, with 7 nucleotides matching TRBD1. Germline CDR1 SGHDT, CDR2 YYEEEE. This CDR3 comprises 14 residues. The junction had 2 bases not matched to a gene; V was cut back by 2 bases and J by 1 base. The DNA of the CDR3 is TGTGCCAGCAGCTTAGGGGGCACGAACACTGAAGCTTTCTTT. Protein: CASSLGGTNTEAFF.

This clonotype has just a few counts. The CDR3 DNA reads TGTGCCAGCAGCCAAGAGGCGGTTCACTACGAGCAGTACTTC. Residues: CASSQEAVHYEQYF. This chain links TRBV14 with TRBJ2-7; D unresolved. The CDR3 length is 14 residues. Trimming shortened V by 0 bases and J by 3 bases, and 9 bases separated the two germline ends. Germline lookup yields CDR1 SGHDN and CDR2 FVKESK.

This clonotype was observed a handful of times. This rearrangement joins TRBV20-1 to TRBJ2-7; the D gene could be TRBD1 or TRBD2 (5 bases each). Germline V gives CDR1 DFQATT, CDR2 SNEGSKA (reference sequence). Trimming took off 5 bases at V and 5 bases at J, with 16 bases between the two ends. The CDR3 runs to 13 residues. In DNA form, the CDR3 reads TGCAGTGCTGTTCGAGGGGCCTTAGACGAGCAGTACTTC. Amino acids: CSAVRGALDEQYF.

This clonotype was observed a handful of times. This rearrangement joins TRBV28 to TRBJ2-5, with 8 bases fitting TRBD2. With 5 bases clipped from V and 0 bases from J, the junction kept 11 bases outside the gene matches. The CDR3 runs to 17 residues. CDR1 and CDR2 (germline): MDHEN, SYDVKM. The CDR3 DNA is TGTGCCAGCAGTCCCCGGACGGGAGGGCGGTACCAAGAGACCCAGTACTTC. Its protein product is CASSPRTGGRYQETQYF. Variable domain in full (rest from reference TRBV28 and TRBJ2-5): DVKVTQSSRYLVKRTGEKVFLECVQDMDHENMFWYRQDPGLGLRLIYFSYDVKMKEKGDIPEGYSVSREKKERFSLILESASTNQTSMYLCASSPRTGGRYQETQYFGPGTRLLVL.